This passage covers 24 T cell receptor beta chains from one sample sequenced in a study of T-cell reconstitution after alpha-beta-depleted transplantation in children. Unique molecular identifiers tagged the TCRbeta library. TCRdb processed the PCR reads anew with MiXCR; each CDR3 protein has one entry. In the table there are over 200,000 distinct CDR3 sequences, about a tenth of which are singletons. The sample here was PBMCs, taken before TCRalphabeta/CD19-depleted stem cell transplant. These receptors all stem from a child under two years old with acute myeloid leukemia, due to receive a stem cell transplant.

This clonotype occurred many times. This chain uses TRBV5-1 with TRBJ2-7, with D perhaps TRBD1 (6 bases). The germline V gene has CDR1 SGHRS and CDR2 YFSETQ. V was shortened by 1 base and J by 2 bases, with 10 bases between the two germline ends. This CDR3 region has 14 residues. Written as DNA, the CDR3 is TGCGCCAGCAGCTTGAGGGACACAGCCTACGAGCAGTACTTC. The encoded protein is CASSLRDTAYEQYF.

The chain carries TRBV30 and TRBJ2-7; possible D gene TRBD2, 7 bases. The CDR3 is 14 residues long. Between the trimmed V and J ends, which lost 0 bases and 3 bases, there was a span of 12 bases. Germline lookup yields CDR1 GTSNPN and CDR2 SVGIG (reference sequence). The CDR3 DNA is TGTGCCTGGAGTGTCGGGGGGCTGTACTACGAGCAGTACTTC. Encoded protein: CAWSVGGLYYEQYF.

This clonotype was picked up many times. The chain combines TRBV6-1 with TRBJ2-4, with 11 bases aligning to TRBD1. This CDR3 contains 15 residues. Unmatched junction bases numbered 8, after V lost 7 bases and J lost 6 bases. From germline, CDR1 is MNHNS and CDR2 SASEGT. The CDR3 loop reads CASKGSGQGVNIQYF. The CDR3 nucleotides read TGTGCCAGCAAGGGATCGGGACAGGGGGTAAACATTCAGTACTTC.

Ten or more counts support this clonotype. This chain uses TRBV29-1 with TRBJ2-5; D might be TRBD1 or TRBD2, each matching 6 bases. CDR1 SQVTM and CDR2 ANQGSEA come from the germline V gene. The CDR3 has 18 residues. The V gene lost 0 bases and the J gene lost 1 base, with 21 bases spanning the gap. The CDR3 DNA reads TGCAGCGTTGAAGATCGAAGTCGAGGGGGGATCCCCCAAGAGACCCAGTACTTC. Its protein product is CSVEDRSRGGIPQETQYF.

Ten or more counts support this clonotype. The chain joins TRBV27 to TRBJ1-2, with D maybe TRBD1 (5 bases). In germline, CDR1 is MNHEY, CDR2 SMNVEV (reference sequence). V was shortened by 10 bases and J by 9 bases, with 24 bases between the two germline ends. The CDR3 is made up of 14 amino acids. DNA of the CDR3: TGTGCCAACCCTTCCCGGGGCGCCCTATATCGCTACACCTTC. The encoded protein is CANPSRGALYRYTF.

About this clonotype: A single base separates this from a much larger clone, so it may be a read error. The rearrangement uses TRBV12-3 or TRBV12-4 and TRBJ2-7, with TRBD1 matching 7 bases. V was clipped by 6 bases and J by 6 bases; unmatched bases: 8. The CDR3 totals 13 residues. CDR3 amino acids: CASRRDSGGEQYF. The CDR3, as DNA: TGTGCCAGCAGACGGGACAGTGGAGGCGAGCAGTACTTC.

This clonotype was counted many times. The V gene is TRBV20-1, the J gene TRBJ2-7, with D tentatively TRBD2 (6 bases). This CDR3 is 14 amino acids long. Germline V gene sequence: CDR1 DFQATT, CDR2 SNEGSKA (reference sequence). With 1 base removed from V and 3 bases from J, the gap between germline ends came to 13 bases. As DNA, the CDR3 is TGCAGTGCTAGAGTGGGGGGACCCAGCTACGAGCAGTACTTC. Translated, it gives CSARVGGPSYEQYF.

This clonotype has a handful of counts. J is TRBJ1-5 and V is TRBV30; D is possibly TRBD1 (6 bases). Looked up from germline, CDR1 is GTSNPN and CDR2 is SVGIG (reference sequence). The V end was cut by 2 bases, the J end by 4 bases, with 9 bases between. The CDR3 loop spans 13 amino acids. This chain's CDR3 is CAWSPTGNQPQHF. The CDR3 coding sequence is TGTGCCTGGAGTCCTACAGGGAATCAGCCCCAGCATTTT.

The sample holds many counts of this clonotype. This chain joins TRBV7-9 and TRBJ1-6; D unresolved. With 4 bases removed from V and 7 bases from J, the gap between germline ends came to 8 bases. The CDR3 consists of 13 residues. Germline V CDR1 and CDR2: SEHNR, FQNEAQ (reference sequence). The CDR3 DNA is TGTGCCAGCAGCTCCGGACTCAATTCACCCCTCCACTTT. This codes for CASSSGLNSPLHF.

This clonotype occurred many times. The rearrangement uses TRBV12-3 or TRBV12-4 and TRBJ2-1; 9 positions match TRBD1. This CDR3 region has 15 residues. After removal of 4 bases from V and 7 bases from J, the junction contained 8 bases not matched to a gene. CDR3 sequence reads: CASSSLRDRENEQFF. In DNA, the CDR3 is TGTGCCAGCAGTTCCCTCCGGGACAGGGAGAATGAGCAGTTCTTC.

This clonotype was found many times. V usage is TRBV19 and J usage is TRBJ2-1; 8 bases align to TRBD2. This CDR3 is built from 17 residues. The V gene end was trimmed by 5 bases and the J gene end by 3 bases; junction bases not matched to a gene: 12. Germline CDR1 is LNHDA and CDR2 is SQIVND (reference sequence). CDR3 coding DNA: TGTGCCAGTAGTGTCCGCGGGGCGGGGGGCCTCTACAATGAGCAGTTCTTC. Its protein is CASSVRGAGGLYNEQFF.

The chain has TRBV12-3 or TRBV12-4 and TRBJ2-7, with D perhaps given as TRBD1 or TRBD2 (6 bases each). There are 15 residues in the CDR3. V gave up 1 base and J gave up 1 base, with 11 bases separating them. The CDR3 loop reads CASSLGGAYSYEQYF. CDR3 in DNA: TGTGCCAGCAGTTTAGGGGGGGCCTATTCCTACGAGCAGTACTTC.

The genes are TRBV6-2 or TRBV6-3 and TRBJ2-4, with TRBD1 as a possible D gene (6 bases). Germline assignment: CDR1 MNHEY and CDR2 SVGEGT. This CDR3 has 14 residues. Trimming took off 5 bases at V and 8 bases at J, with 16 bases between the two ends. The CDR3 DNA sequence: TGTGCCAGCAGTCGAACAGGGCTAGGACACATTCAGTACTTC. Encoded protein: CASSRTGLGHIQYF.

The table lists this clonotype with many counts. This chain links TRBV7-2 with TRBJ1-2; D remains ambiguous. V was trimmed by 5 bases and J by 3 bases, leaving 16 bases between them. The CDR3 length is 15 residues. Per germline, CDR1 SGHTA and CDR2 FQGNSA. The CDR3: CASSRPTSEDYGYTF. CDR3 in DNA: TGTGCCAGCAGCCGTCCAACTTCGGAGGACTATGGCTACACCTTC.

J is TRBJ1-2 and V is TRBV30, with TRBD1 matching over 8 bases. This CDR3 comprises 13 residues. Germline V CDR1 and CDR2: GTSNPN, SVGIG (reference sequence). The V segment lost 4 bases and the J segment 4 bases; nucleotides outside the gene matches: 5. Here the CDR3 reads CAWTGQGSYGYTF. CDR3 nucleotides: TGTGCCTGGACTGGACAGGGATCCTATGGCTACACCTTC.

The sample holds many counts of this clonotype. The rearrangement joins TRBV6-5 to TRBJ2-1; 7 nucleotides align to TRBD1. CDR1 MNHEY and CDR2 SVGAGI come from the germline V gene. V lost 6 bases to trimming and J lost 6 bases; unmatched junction nucleotides: 11. There are 15 residues in the CDR3. The chain's CDR3 is CASRSDRENFNEQFF. The CDR3 nucleotides read TGTGCCAGCAGGAGTGACAGGGAGAACTTCAATGAGCAGTTCTTC.

This clonotype has at least ten counts. The V and J genes are TRBV27 and TRBJ1-2, with 9 bases lining up with TRBD1. This CDR3 contains 12 residues. The ends lost 7 bases at V and 6 bases at J; junction bases unmatched: 3. Germline V gene lookup returns CDR1 MNHEY and CDR2 SMNVEV (reference sequence). The CDR3 spells CASKQGAHGYTF. Here the CDR3 DNA reads TGTGCCAGCAAACAGGGGGCCCATGGCTACACCTTC.

Concerning this clonotype itself: A much larger clone lies one base from this, so it may be a read error. The rearrangement joins TRBV7-3 to TRBJ1-2, with 12 bases identical to TRBD1. The junction had 3 bases not matched to a gene; V was cut back by 3 bases and J by 4 bases. CDR1 is SGHTA and CDR2 is FQGTGA in the germline V gene. This CDR3 region has 15 residues. The CDR3 DNA reads TGTGCCAGCAGCTTGGGGACAGGGGGCTTCTATGGCTACACCTTC. Translating gives CASSLGTGGFYGYTF.

A note on this clonotype: A much larger clonotype is one base distant, so this may be a read error. The chain carries TRBV24-1 and TRBJ2-1, with TRBD2 matching 11 bases. CDR3 length: 16 amino acids. Germline V lookup: CDR1 KGHDR, CDR2 SFDVKD. Written as DNA, the CDR3 is TGTGCCACCACTGATCCTACTAGCGGGAGTTTTTGGGAGCAGTTCTTC. Its translation is CATTDPTSGSFWEQFF.

This clonotype was seen many times. The J gene is TRBJ2-1, the V gene TRBV20-1; D is possibly TRBD1 (5 bases). Germline-derived CDR1 and CDR2 are DFQATT and SNEGSKA (reference sequence). V lost 3 bases to trimming and J lost 3 bases, with 9 bases between them. The CDR3 is made up of 13 amino acids. The CDR3 spells CSASPDSYNEQFF. The CDR3 DNA reads TGCAGTGCTAGTCCTGACAGCTACAATGAGCAGTTCTTC.

This clonotype was seen ten or more times. This CDR3 reads CASSFDANTGELFF. The DNA of the CDR3 is TGCGCCAGCAGCTTCGACGCGAACACCGGGGAGCTGTTTTTT. The rearrangement joins TRBV5-1 to TRBJ2-2; D gene uncertain. The CDR3 contains 14 residues. Trimming stripped 2 bases from V and 0 bases from J, with 5 bases between. The germline CDR1 and CDR2 sequences are SGHRS and YFSETQ.

This clonotype was recorded a few times. J is TRBJ2-5 and V is TRBV5-1; no definite D call. Germline CDR1 and CDR2: SGHRS and YFSETQ. The CDR3 has 14 amino acids. Trimming removed 3 bases at V and 5 bases at J, with 14 bases between. CDR3 bases: TGCGCCAGCAGCTCCCGGCCCACTACCGAGACCCAGTACTTC. It specifies CASSSRPTTETQYF.

This clonotype has ten or more counts. V is TRBV20-1 and J is TRBJ2-4; D gene unclear. Germline-derived CDR1 and CDR2 are DFQATT and SNEGSKA (reference sequence). V dropped 4 bases and J dropped 0 bases, with 7 bases sitting between them. This CDR3 comprises 13 residues. CDR3 protein: CSANSGAKNIQYF. The CDR3 DNA sequence: TGCAGTGCTAACTCAGGAGCCAAAAACATTCAGTACTTC.

This clonotype has at least ten counts. CDR3 bases: TGTGCCAGCAGTTTACGAGGGCACACCGGGGAGCTGTTTTTT. This sequence encodes CASSLRGHTGELFF. This chain connects TRBV28 to TRBJ2-2; perhaps TRBD2 as D (5 bases). The CDR3 is 14 residues long. Trimming shortened V by 2 bases and J by 3 bases, and 7 bases separated the two germline ends. CDR1 is MDHEN and CDR2 is SYDVKM in the germline V gene.